The 17 T cell receptor beta chains below come from one sample, sequenced in a study of molecular identifiers for immune sequencing clone quantification. Via MiXCR, TCRdb re-called the PCR reads, giving one row per CDR3 protein. This table holds some 13,000 distinct CDR3 sequences, roughly 15% found once. Sequencing was done on a sample of naive CD8+ T cells from blood, with Jurkat cell RNA spiked in. Subset of the sample: FACS-sorted CD8+CD4-CCR7+CD45RA+ naive T cells. Every receptor here comes from a human donor in good health. Some libraries in this study had Jurkat cell RNA spiked in.

This clonotype was seen ten or more times. The chain is built from TRBV5-1 and TRBJ2-7; the match to TRBD2 covers 9 bases. From germline, CDR1 is SGHRS and CDR2 YFSETQ. The V and J ends lost 1 base and 3 bases, in that order; junction bases with no gene match: 5. The CDR3 runs to 15 residues. CDR3 sequence: CASSLRREGLYEQYF. The CDR3 DNA is TGCGCCAGCAGCTTGCGGCGGGAGGGCCTCTACGAGCAGTACTTC. Full variable domain (outside the CDR3, taken from reference TRBV5-1 and TRBJ2-7): KAGVTQTPRYLIKTRGQQVTLSCSPISGHRSVSWYQQTPGQGLQFLFEYFSETQRNKGNFPGRFSGRQFSNSRSEMNVSTLELGDSALYLCASSLRREGLYEQYFGPGTRLTVT.

The table lists this clonotype with a count of one. A clone one base away is much larger, so this may be a read error. The gene calls are TRBV6-2 or TRBV6-3 and TRBJ2-5; 7 bases align to TRBD2. Per the germline V gene, CDR1 is MNHEY and CDR2 is SVGEGT. The CDR3 spans 14 residues. V lost 4 bases to trimming and J lost 4 bases; unmatched junction nucleotides: 6. As DNA, the CDR3 is TGTGCCAGCAGTTTCACTAGCGAACGAGAGACCCAGTACTTC. This gives the protein CASSFTSERETQYF.

This clonotype was found many times. The chain couples TRBV12-3 or TRBV12-4 to TRBJ1-1; D is perhaps TRBD1 (6 bases). This CDR3 is built from 14 residues. Trimming shortened V by 7 bases and J by 4 bases, and 16 bases separated the two germline ends. The CDR3 region has the DNA TGTGCCAGCACCGCCGGGGGGGCTGGCACTGAAGCTTTCTTT. The encoded protein is CASTAGGAGTEAFF.

This clonotype has a count of ten or more. This rearrangement joins TRBV7-9 to TRBJ2-1, with TRBD2 matching over 8 bases. Trimming cost V 5 bases and J 8 bases; bases outside gene matches: 11. CDR3 length equals 15 residues. Germline CDR1 SEHNR, CDR2 FQNEAQ (reference sequence). In DNA form, the CDR3 reads TGTGCCAGCAGCCCGCTTACGGGAGGGGGTTATGAGCAGTTCTTC. Amino acids: CASSPLTGGGYEQFF.

Ten or more counts support this clonotype. The chain uses TRBV4-3 and TRBJ2-6; TRBD1 matches at 7 bases. The germline V gene has CDR1 LGHNA and CDR2 YSLEER. This CDR3 has 17 amino acids. After removal of 5 bases from V and 2 bases from J, the junction contained 9 bases not matched to a gene. CDR3 amino acids: CASSATGEGPGANVLTF. CDR3 coding DNA: TGCGCCAGCAGCGCTACAGGGGAAGGGCCTGGGGCCAACGTCCTGACTTTC.

This clonotype counts as medium-sized. The gene calls are TRBV6-2 or TRBV6-3 and TRBJ2-1; 10 nucleotides match TRBD2. This CDR3 spans 17 amino acids. Germline loops: CDR1 MNHEY, CDR2 SVGEGT. V shed 0 bases, J shed 8 bases, and the junction held 10 bases outside the gene matches. CDR3 in DNA: TGTGCCAGCAGTTACTCGCCCGGGACTAGCGTCCGTCATGAGCAGTTCTTC. This codes for CASSYSPGTSVRHEQFF.

Many counts were recorded for this clonotype. The chain employs TRBV28 and TRBJ2-2; D may correspond to TRBD1 or TRBD2 (5 bases each). The germline V and J ends were trimmed by 2 bases and 5 bases, with 9 bases remaining between them. Germline loops: CDR1 MDHEN, CDR2 SYDVKM. The CDR3 extends over 14 amino acids. In DNA, the CDR3 is TGTGCCAGCAGTTTAGTTGGGGGTACCGGGGAGCTGTTTTTT. Amino acid sequence: CASSLVGGTGELFF.

This clonotype is termed medium-sized. The chain has TRBV29-1 and TRBJ2-2; D remains unclear. CDR3 size: 12 residues. Germline V gene data show CDR1 as SQVTM and CDR2 as ANQGSEA. V was clipped by 7 bases and J by 1 base, with 7 bases between them. CDR3 nucleotide sequence: TGCAGCGCCGACTTGAACACCGGGGAGCTGTTTTTT. Residues: CSADLNTGELFF.

This clonotype is labeled medium-sized. V is TRBV6-6 and J is TRBJ2-2; the D is unclear. The CDR3 has 12 amino acids. Per germline, CDR1 MNHNY and CDR2 SVGAGI (reference sequence). Trimming took 5 bases from V and 0 from J, leaving 1 base between them. The CDR3 loop is CASSTNTGELFF. Written as DNA, the CDR3 is TGTGCCAGCAGTACGAACACCGGGGAGCTGTTTTTT.

This clonotype was counted ten times or more. This chain joins TRBV27 and TRBJ1-5, with D unclear. Between the trimmed V and J ends, which lost 2 bases and 4 bases, there was a span of 6 bases. In germline, CDR1 is MNHEY, CDR2 SMNVEV (reference sequence). The CDR3 runs 13 residues. This CDR3 reads CASSLSPNQPQHF. DNA of the CDR3: TGTGCCAGCAGTTTAAGCCCTAATCAGCCCCAGCATTTT.

This clonotype is termed medium-sized. The chain uses TRBV28 and TRBJ1-1, with TRBD1 identical over 7 bases. CDR1 and CDR2 from the germline V gene are MDHEN and SYDVKM. The CDR3 is made up of 13 amino acids. V lost 7 bases, J lost 3 bases, and 5 bases stayed unmatched. In DNA form, the CDR3 reads TGTGCCAGCAACGACAGGGCTCACACTGAAGCTTTCTTT. Its translation is CASNDRAHTEAFF. Looking up the rest from reference TRBV28 and TRBJ1-1 gives the full variable domain: DVKVTQSSRYLVKRTGEKVFLECVQDMDHENMFWYRQDPGLGLRLIYFSYDVKMKEKGDIPEGYSVSREKKERFSLILESASTNQTSMYLCASNDRAHTEAFFGQGTRLTVV.

V gene TRBV11-3 combines with J gene TRBJ2-1; D is undetermined. CDR3 size: 13 residues. Germline CDR1 SGHNT, CDR2 YENEEA. V gave up 1 base and J gave up 6 bases, with 7 bases separating them. The CDR3 bases are TGTGCCAGCAGCTTAGGCCCCGGCAATGAGCAGTTCTTC. This gives the protein CASSLGPGNEQFF.

This clonotype was found many times. The J gene is TRBJ2-2, the V gene TRBV4-1; D gene uncertain. The CDR3 length is 17 residues. Per the germline V gene, CDR1 is MGHRA and CDR2 is YSYEKL. Trimming pared 4 bases from V and 7 bases from J, leaving 22 bases between. The CDR3 DNA is TGCGCCAGCAGCCCCCGAGAACCCTCCGCCGCCGTCGGGGAGCTGTTTTTT. Translated: CASSPREPSAAVGELFF.

This clonotype qualifies as medium-sized. V and J are TRBV6-1 and TRBJ1-5, with D possibly being TRBD1 (6 bases). The V and J ends lost 11 bases and 4 bases respectively, with 21 bases between them. This CDR3 contains 15 residues. Germline-derived CDR1 and CDR2 are MNHNS and SASEGT. CDR3 sequence reads: CAGGGLEAPNQPQHF. The CDR3 DNA reads as TGTGCCGGAGGGGGGCTTGAAGCTCCAAATCAGCCCCAGCATTTT.

The table lists this clonotype with a few counts. The chain employs TRBV7-9 and TRBJ1-1; 10 positions agree with TRBD1. The length of the CDR3 is 16 residues. Germline trimming cut 3 bases from V and 1 base from J; bases unmatched to any gene: 5. Germline V gene lookup returns CDR1 SEHNR and CDR2 FQNEAQ (reference sequence). The CDR3 DNA sequence: TGTGCCAGCAGCTTCCGGGGACAGGGGAAGAACACTGAAGCTTTCTTT. Protein product: CASSFRGQGKNTEAFF. The full variable domain, its missing parts supplied by reference TRBV7-9 and TRBJ1-1, is DTGVSQNPRHKITKRGQNVTFRCDPISEHNRLYWYRQTLGQGPEFLTYFQNEAQLEKSRLLSDRFSAERPKGSFSTLEIQRTEQGDSAMYLCASSFRGQGKNTEAFFGQGTRLTVV.

By its share, this clonotype is medium-sized. The chain couples TRBV5-1 to TRBJ2-3; TRBD2 agrees at 10 bases. Germline trimming cut 2 bases from V and 6 bases from J; bases unmatched to any gene: 9. The length of the CDR3 is 16 residues. Germline-derived CDR1 and CDR2 are SGHRS and YFSETQ. CDR3 nucleotide sequence: TGCGCCAGCAGCTTTTATCTAGCGGGAGTGTCGGATACGCAGTATTTT. Its protein product is CASSFYLAGVSDTQYF.

By sample fraction, this clonotype is medium-sized. The chain is built from TRBV24-1 and TRBJ2-3, with 13 bases identical to TRBD2. Germline-derived CDR1 and CDR2 are KGHDR and SFDVKD. Germline trimming cut 4 bases from V and 0 bases from J; bases unmatched to any gene: 6. The CDR3 length is 18 residues. The CDR3, as DNA: TGTGCCACCAGTGACCGCGGGACTAGCGGGACAAGCACAGATACGCAGTATTTT. It encodes CATSDRGTSGTSTDTQYF.